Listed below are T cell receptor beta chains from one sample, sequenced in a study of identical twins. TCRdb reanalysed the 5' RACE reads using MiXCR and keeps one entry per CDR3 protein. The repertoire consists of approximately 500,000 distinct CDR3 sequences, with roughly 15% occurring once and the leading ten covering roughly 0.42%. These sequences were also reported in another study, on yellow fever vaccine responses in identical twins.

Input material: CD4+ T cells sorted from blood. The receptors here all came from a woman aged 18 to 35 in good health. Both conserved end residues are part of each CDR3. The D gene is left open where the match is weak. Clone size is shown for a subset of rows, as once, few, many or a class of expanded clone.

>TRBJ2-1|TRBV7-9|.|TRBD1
TGTGCCAGCAGCTTAGGGAGGACAGGGGGGTCCTACAATGAGCAGTTCTTC
CASSLGRTGGSYNEQFF
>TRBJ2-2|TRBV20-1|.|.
TGCAGTGCTAGAGGGCGGAGGCTTAGCACCGGGGAGCTGTTTTTT
CSARGRRLSTGELFF
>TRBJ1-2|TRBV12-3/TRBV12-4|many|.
TGTGCCAGCAGTTTGAAGAGAGAACATGGCTACACCTTC
CASSLKREHGYTF
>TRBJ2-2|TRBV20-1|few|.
TGCAGTGCTAGGCAGGGAGGTAGCACCGGGGAGCTGTTTTTT
CSARQGGSTGELFF
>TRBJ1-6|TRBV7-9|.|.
TGTGCCAGCAGCCCGGAGGGCTCGAGAGCACCCCTCCACTTT
CASSPEGSRAPLHF
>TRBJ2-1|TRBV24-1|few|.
TGTGCCACCAGTGATAGGCCGGCCGAGCAGTTCTTC
CATSDRPAEQFF
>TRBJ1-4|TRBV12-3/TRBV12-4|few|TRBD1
TGTGCCAGCAGTCTCCGGGACAGGGGTAATAATGAAAAACTGTTTTTT
CASSLRDRGNNEKLFF
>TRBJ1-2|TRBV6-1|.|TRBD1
TGTGCCAGCAGTCGACAGGGAGCGGCTGGCTACACCTTC
CASSRQGAAGYTF
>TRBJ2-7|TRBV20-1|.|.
TGCAGTGCTAGAGTTCTGAGTACCGCCTACGAGCAGTACTTC
CSARVLSTAYEQYF
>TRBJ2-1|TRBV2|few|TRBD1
TGTGCCAGCAGTCCAACAGGGGGCGCTGAGCAGTTCTTC
CASSPTGGAEQFF
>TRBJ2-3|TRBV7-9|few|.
TGTGCCAGCACCATTAGCACAGATACGCAGTATTTT
CASTISTDTQYF
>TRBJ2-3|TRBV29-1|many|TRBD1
TGCAGCGTTGGCAGGACAGGGGGCACAGATACGCAGTATTTT
CSVGRTGGTDTQYF
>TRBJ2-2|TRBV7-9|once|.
TGTGGCAGCTGGCGCCAGTTAATAAACACCGGGGAGCTGTTTTTT
CGSWRQLINTGELFF
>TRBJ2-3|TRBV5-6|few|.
TGTGCCAGCAGCTTTGTACAGCCTTTCACAGATACGCAGTATTTT
CASSFVQPFTDTQYF
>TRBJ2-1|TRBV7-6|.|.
TGTGCCAGCAGCCCCTTGGGGGGGCCCTGGGGCAATGAGCAGTTCTTC
CASSPLGGPWGNEQFF
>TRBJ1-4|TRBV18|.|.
TGTGCCAGCTCACCCCCCGGGCCGCCTAATAGCGGTGAAAAACTGTTTTTT
CASSPPGPPNSGEKLFF
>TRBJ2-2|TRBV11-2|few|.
TGTGCCAGCAGCTTAGCCCCCAGGACGAACACCGGGGAGCTGTTTTTT
CASSLAPRTNTGELFF
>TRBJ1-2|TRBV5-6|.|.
TGTGCCAGCAATCGGGGTGGCTATGGCTACACCTTC
CASNRGGYGYTF
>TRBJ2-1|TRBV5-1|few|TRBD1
TGCGCCAGCAGCACGGGACAGGGGGCTACCTACAATGAGCAGTTCTTC
CASSTGQGATYNEQFF
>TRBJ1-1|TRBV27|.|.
TGTGCCAGCAGTCAGCCAACTATGAACACTGAAGCTTTCTTT
CASSQPTMNTEAFF
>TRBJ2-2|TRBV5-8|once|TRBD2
TGTGCCAGCAGGCCGGGACTAGTCTCCGGGGAGCTGTTTTTT
CASRPGLVSGELFF
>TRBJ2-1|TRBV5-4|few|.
TGTGCCAGCAGCTTGGGGGGGAGCGCCTACAATGAGCAGTTCTTC
CASSLGGSAYNEQFF
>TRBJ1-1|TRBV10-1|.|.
TGCGCCAGCCGACTTAAATTGAACACTGAAGCTTTCTTT
CASRLKLNTEAFF
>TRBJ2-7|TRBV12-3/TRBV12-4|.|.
TGTGCCAGCAGAAACACGTTAATGACAGAGGGCGAGCAGTACTTC
CASRNTLMTEGEQYF
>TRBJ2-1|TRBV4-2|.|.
TGTGCCAGCAGCCAAAACCGGGACGGAGTCCACAATGAGCAGTTCTTC
CASSQNRDGVHNEQFF
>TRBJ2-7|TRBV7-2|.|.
TGTGCCAGCAGAATTAGTGGGCCAAACGAGCAGTACTTC
CASRISGPNEQYF
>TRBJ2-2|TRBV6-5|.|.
TGTGCCAGCAGTTACAGGCAGGTCGCGAACACCGGGGAGCTGTTTTTT
CASSYRQVANTGELFF
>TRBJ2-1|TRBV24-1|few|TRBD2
TGTGCCACCAGGGCCGCAGGTGCGGGAGGGAGCAATGAGCAGTTCTTC
CATRAAGAGGSNEQFF
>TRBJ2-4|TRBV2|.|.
TGTGCCAGCAGTGAAGGTGGGACCTCCAAAAACATTCAGTACTTC
CASSEGGTSKNIQYF
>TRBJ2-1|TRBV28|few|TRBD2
TGTGCCAGCAGTTTATCCGCGGGAGCAACCAATGAGCAGTTCTTC
CASSLSAGATNEQFF
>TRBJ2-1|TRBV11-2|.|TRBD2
TGTGTCACCGGGACTAGCGGGAATAATGAGCAGTTCTTC
CVTGTSGNNEQFF
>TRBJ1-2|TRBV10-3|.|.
TGTGCCATCAGTGAGTCGATAAGGGCGGGCGAGAACTATGGCTACACCTTC
CAISESIRAGENYGYTF
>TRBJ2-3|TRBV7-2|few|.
TGTGCCAGCAGCTTAGGGGGGCCAGGTACGCAGTATTTT
CASSLGGPGTQYF
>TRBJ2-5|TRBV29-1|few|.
TGCAGCGCTCGGACGATTAGGGAGACCCAGTACTTC
CSARTIRETQYF
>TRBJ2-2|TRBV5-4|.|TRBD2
TGTGCCAGCAGCAAGAAGACTAGCGGGAGTACCGGGGAGCTGTTTTTT
CASSKKTSGSTGELFF
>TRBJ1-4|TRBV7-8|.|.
TGTGCCAGCAGCCAGATCGATGAAAAACTGTTTTTT
CASSQIDEKLFF
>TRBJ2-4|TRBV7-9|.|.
TGTGCCAGCAGCCTTCGACCCCAAAGGGCAGACATTCAGTACTTC
CASSLRPQRADIQYF
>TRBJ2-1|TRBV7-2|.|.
TGTGCCAGTAGTCGGGGACCCCCCGGATACAATGAGCAGTTCTTC
CASSRGPPGYNEQFF
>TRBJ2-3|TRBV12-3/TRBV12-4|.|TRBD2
TGTGCCAGCAGTTTAAGGGGACTAGCGGATAATACGCAGTATTTT
CASSLRGLADNTQYF
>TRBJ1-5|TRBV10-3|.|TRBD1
TGTGCCATCAGTGAGTCGATCAGGACAGGGAATCAGCCCCAGCATTTT
CAISESIRTGNQPQHF